This T cell receptor (beta chain) emerged from a study of cytomegalovirus exposure and HLA in healthy donors. The CDR3 totals 14 residues. Trimming took 7 bases from V and 2 from J; bases not matched to a gene: 6. Germline V gene data show CDR1 as LNHDA and CDR2 as SQIVND (reference sequence). This clone was detected only a few times. The PCR contained 60 Vbeta and 13 Jbeta primers. The table came from immunoSEQ multiplex PCR; TCRdb's copy has only in-frame clones and leaves some out. The table lists 80,000 to 95,000 clones, 84% of them singletons, with around 5.6% in the top ten. V is TRBV19 and J is TRBJ1-1; 8 bases map to TRBD1. The TCR comes from a young woman in good health and CMV-seropositive. Sequencing used PBMCs. CDR3 nucleotides: TGTGCCAGTACTCCGGGACAGGAAAACACTGAAGCTTTCTTT. Translating it yields CASTPGQENTEAFF.